The 20 T cell receptor beta chains below were found in one sample sequenced in a study of blood T cell repertoires in COVID-19. Assay used: immunoSEQ multiplex PCR; TCRdb lists only in-frame clones, some missing. There are fewer than 250,000 clones in the sample; 83% occur only once, and over 4.5% lies in the top ten. The specimen sequenced was peripheral blood. Receptors were obtained from a human donor in a cohort sampled during active COVID-19.

Worth noting for this clone: At the DNA level, this CDR3 is encoded by other sequences in the same sample as well. The V and J genes are TRBV5-1 and TRBJ2-5; D is unresolved. The CDR3 consists of 13 residues. Trimming pared 0 bases from V and 2 bases from J, leaving 5 bases between. Germline V gene lookup returns CDR1 SGHRS and CDR2 YFSETQ. CDR3 amino acids: CASSLDRQETQYF. The CDR3 DNA reads TGCGCCAGCAGCTTGGACAGACAAGAGACCCAGTACTTC.

This sequence joins TRBV28 and TRBJ1-3; TRBD1 might be the D (6 bases). The CDR3 loop spans 12 amino acids. Deletions cut 8 bases from V and 7 bases from J, with 12 bases between. The germline V gene encodes CDR1 MDHEN and CDR2 SYDVKM. This CDR3 reads CASLGGQNTIYF. The CDR3 DNA reads as TGTGCCAGCCTCGGCGGACAGAACACCATATATTTT.

The chain uses TRBV5-4 and TRBJ1-4; TRBD1 aligns across 8 bases. The CDR3 covers 14 residues. CDR1 and CDR2 (germline): SGHNT, YYREEE (reference sequence). J lost 3 bases, V lost 4 bases, and 2 bases had no gene match. The CDR3 spells CASSRQGPNEKLFF. The CDR3 region has the DNA TGTGCCAGCAGCCGACAGGGGCCTAATGAAAAACTGTTTTTT.

V gene TRBV7-9 combines with J gene TRBJ2-7; D gene unclear. Germline CDR1 and CDR2: SEHNR and FQNEAQ (reference sequence). The germline V and J ends were trimmed by 5 bases and 1 base, with 6 bases remaining between them. This CDR3 is 12 amino acids long. CDR3 sequence (DNA): TGTGCCAGCAGCGGAGAATCCTACGAGCAGTACTTC. It is translated as CASSGESYEQYF.

This chain links TRBV5-6 with TRBJ1-1; TRBD1 might be the D (6 bases). Germline lookup yields CDR1 SGHDT and CDR2 YYEEEE. V lost 3 bases, J lost 6 bases, and 15 bases lay in between. This CDR3 is built from 14 residues. CDR3 coding DNA: TGTGCCAGCAGCTATGGGACACCTTCAGCTGAAGCTTTCTTT. Translation: CASSYGTPSAEAFF.

The J gene is TRBJ2-5, the V gene TRBV29-1; weak D call: TRBD2 (6 bases). Trimming stripped 3 bases from V and 9 bases from J, with 14 bases between. Germline loops: CDR1 SQVTM, CDR2 ANQGSEA. CDR3 length: 12 amino acids. The chain's CDR3 is CSVERATGAQYF. The CDR3 DNA follows: TGCAGCGTTGAGCGGGCTACGGGGGCCCAGTACTTC.

This clone appeared a few times. The V and J genes are TRBV7-8 and TRBJ2-3; TRBD2 agrees at 10 bases. CDR1 is SGHVS and CDR2 is FQNEAQ in the germline V gene. CDR3 size: 17 residues. V was clipped by 5 bases and J by 1 base; unmatched bases: 9. The CDR3 loop is CASSPDLAGAGTDTQYF. Here the CDR3 DNA reads TGTGCCAGCAGCCCGGACCTAGCGGGGGCGGGCACAGATACGCAGTATTTT.

V gene TRBV4-1 combines with J gene TRBJ2-7, with D maybe TRBD1 (6 bases). Germline-derived CDR1 and CDR2 are MGHRA and YSYEKL. The CDR3 sequence is 15 residues long. The germline V and J ends were trimmed by 1 base and 2 bases, with 12 bases remaining between them. The CDR3 region is CASSQGQGRTYEQYF. In nucleotides, the CDR3 is TGCGCCAGCAGCCAAGGGCAGGGGAGAACCTACGAGCAGTACTTC.

To note about this clone: Within the sample, other DNA sequences also encode this same CDR3. The chain joins TRBV25-1 to TRBJ1-2; D is unclear. Between the trimmed V and J ends, which lost 3 bases and 1 base, there was a span of 3 bases. The V gene's germline CDR1 is MGHDK and CDR2 SYGVNS. This CDR3 has 12 residues. The CDR3 protein is CASSDHNYGYTF. Here the CDR3 DNA reads TGTGCCAGCAGTGACCATAACTATGGCTACACCTTC.

This clone has a handful of counts. The chain combines TRBV7-9 with TRBJ1-1; D not resolved. This CDR3 has 14 residues. Germline V gene data show CDR1 as SEHNR and CDR2 as FQNEAQ (reference sequence). V lost 7 bases and J lost 0, with 12 bases in between. CDR3 protein: CASTSAGLNTEAFF. Here the CDR3 DNA reads TGTGCCAGCACCTCGGCAGGCTTGAACACTGAAGCTTTCTTT.

In nucleotides, the CDR3 is TGTGCCACCGGGACTAGCGGGGGCCTCTCCTACGAGCAGTACTTC. Translating gives CATGTSGGLSYEQYF. The chain couples TRBV10-3 to TRBJ2-7, with TRBD2 identical over 14 bases. From germline, CDR1 is ENHRY and CDR2 SYGVKD. The CDR3 is 15 amino acids. The V gene end was trimmed by 10 bases and the J gene end by 0 bases; junction bases not matched to a gene: 5.

The rearrangement joins TRBV27 to TRBJ2-7; weak D call: TRBD1 (6 bases). The CDR3 loop spans 15 amino acids. V was clipped by 2 bases and J by 0 bases, with 11 bases between them. Germline V gene data show CDR1 as MNHEY and CDR2 as SMNVEV (reference sequence). The CDR3, as DNA: TGTGCCAGCAGTTTAGGGGACACCAGCTCCTACGAGCAGTACTTC. This codes for CASSLGDTSSYEQYF.

The chain is built from TRBV11-3 and TRBJ1-1; TRBD1 is a possible D gene (6 bases). The CDR3 spans 15 residues. Germline V lookup: CDR1 SGHNT, CDR2 YENEEA. With 5 bases removed from V and 5 bases from J, the gap between germline ends came to 18 bases. The chain's CDR3 is CASSPGHSLGTEAFF. CDR3 DNA sequence: TGTGCCAGCAGCCCGGGACACTCCCTAGGGACTGAAGCTTTCTTT.

The chain joins TRBV2 to TRBJ1-1; 9 positions match TRBD1. The CDR3 consists of 15 residues. CDR1 SNHLY and CDR2 FYNNEI come from the germline V gene. V shed 6 bases and J 0 bases; nucleotides not matched to a gene: 5. CDR3 in amino acids: CASSPGTGLNTEAFF. CDR3 nucleotides: TGTGCCAGCAGCCCCGGGACAGGGTTGAACACTGAAGCTTTCTTT.

V gene TRBV7-3 combines with J gene TRBJ2-2; TRBD2 is a possible D gene (6 bases). Germline lookup yields CDR1 SGHTA and CDR2 FQGTGA. The CDR3 is made up of 15 amino acids. With 5 bases removed from V and 7 bases from J, the gap between germline ends came to 17 bases. The CDR3 sequence: CASSAHWGENGELFF. CDR3 nucleotide sequence: TGTGCCAGCAGCGCCCACTGGGGGGAGAACGGGGAGCTGTTTTTT.

The CDR3 is CASRPTGVNNSPLHF. CDR3 in DNA: TGTGCCAGCAGACCAACAGGAGTGAATAATTCACCCCTCCACTTT. The chain uses TRBV28 and TRBJ1-6; a weak D match, TRBD1 (5 bases). Looked up from germline, CDR1 is MDHEN and CDR2 is SYDVKM. The ends were cut back, 6 bases at V and 5 bases at J, with 14 bases in the middle. This CDR3 has 15 residues.

This clone was seen a handful of times. This chain connects TRBV19 to TRBJ1-1; maybe TRBD1 (5 bases). This CDR3 has 15 residues. V lost 2 bases to trimming and J lost 3 bases, with 13 bases between them. The V gene's germline CDR1 is LNHDA and CDR2 SQIVND (reference sequence). The CDR3 region is CASSISPREDTEAFF. The CDR3 coding sequence is TGTGCCAGTAGTATATCCCCCAGGGAGGACACTGAAGCTTTCTTT.

V usage is TRBV18 and J usage is TRBJ1-2, with 10 positions matching TRBD1. CDR3 length: 15 residues. The germline V gene has CDR1 KGHSH and CDR2 LQKENI. The V segment lost 3 bases and the J segment 7 bases; nucleotides outside the gene matches: 8. The CDR3 DNA reads TGTGCCAGCTCACCGAATGACAGGGGGCCGTTTGGCTACACCTTC. Translating gives CASSPNDRGPFGYTF.

This clone came up once. The chain joins TRBV28 to TRBJ1-1, with D perhaps matching TRBD1 (6 bases). In germline, CDR1 is MDHEN, CDR2 SYDVKM. The V gene lost 2 bases and the J gene lost 3 bases, with 10 bases spanning the gap. The CDR3 sequence is 14 residues long. The CDR3 DNA follows: TGTGCCAGCAGTTTAGGGACATTGCACACTGAAGCTTTCTTT. Its protein product is CASSLGTLHTEAFF.

The chain couples TRBV4-1 to TRBJ1-5; D is ambiguous. CDR1 MGHRA and CDR2 YSYEKL come from the germline V gene. There are 17 residues in the CDR3. Trimming stripped 0 bases from V and 5 bases from J, with 17 bases between. The CDR3 here is CASSQDYRGLAYQPQHF. As DNA, the CDR3 is TGCGCCAGCAGCCAAGATTATAGAGGGCTAGCGTATCAGCCCCAGCATTTT.